The 4 T cell receptor beta chains below all came from one sample that was sequenced in a study of blood T cell repertoires in COVID-19. Clones were read by immunoSEQ multiplex PCR, and TCRdb kept only the in-frame ones, dropping some. The sample has about 260,000 clones, 87% seen once. Sequenced: peripheral blood. Receptors were obtained from a middle-aged woman who had recovered from COVID-19.

The V gene is TRBV7-6, the J gene TRBJ2-1, with 9 bases matching TRBD2. The CDR3 has 15 residues. Germline-derived CDR1 and CDR2 are SGHVS and FNYEAQ. V shed 5 bases and J 8 bases; nucleotides not matched to a gene: 10. The CDR3, as DNA: TGTGCCAGCAGCCCCACCGGCGGGGGGGCATATGAGCAGTTCTTC. Translating it yields CASSPTGGGAYEQFF.

This clone appeared a single time. This chain links TRBV27 with TRBJ1-2; D gene uncertain. The V gene lost 5 bases and the J gene lost 2 bases, with 12 bases spanning the gap. Per the germline V gene, CDR1 is MNHEY and CDR2 is SMNVEV (reference sequence). The CDR3 is made up of 14 amino acids. CDR3 nucleotides: TGTGCCAGCAGTATGGACCGACTAAACTATGGCTACACCTTC. Its protein product is CASSMDRLNYGYTF.

The gene calls are TRBV5-6 and TRBJ1-2, with 7 bases identical to TRBD1. The CDR3 spans 15 residues. The germline V gene has CDR1 SGHDT and CDR2 YYEEEE. V trimming: 2 bases; J trimming: 1 base; junction bases outside the gene matches: 5. The CDR3: CASSLRPGGNYGYTF. The CDR3 coding sequence is TGTGCCAGCAGCTTACGGCCAGGGGGTAACTATGGCTACACCTTC. Variable domain in full (rest from reference TRBV5-6 and TRBJ1-2): DAGVTQSPTHLIKTRGQQVTLRCSPKSGHDTVSWYQQALGQGPQFIFQYYEEEERQRGNFPDRFSGHQFPNYSSELNVNALLLGDSALYLCASSLRPGGNYGYTFGSGTRLTVV.

The chain joins TRBV4-3 to TRBJ1-2, with D possibly being TRBD1 (5 bases). The CDR3 consists of 16 residues. Trimming took 2 bases from V and 4 from J, leaving 17 bases between them. Germline CDR1 LGHNA, CDR2 YSLEER. The DNA of the CDR3 is TGCGCCAGCAGCCAAAGGTCGGGGGAGCCCAGCTATGGCTACACCTTC. Translated: CASSQRSGEPSYGYTF.